Each of the 11 T cell receptor beta chains below was sequenced from the same sample in a study of T-cell memory formation after mild COVID-19. TCRdb used MiXCR to reprocess the 5' RACE reads, holding one entry per CDR3 protein. The sample lists a few hundred thousand distinct CDR3 sequences; around a sixth were seen once. Sequenced sample: PBMCs or a T cell subset sorted from them (not recorded which). The receptors shown here come from a man in his late teens or twenties who had mild COVID-19 (a few samples of this study predate the infection). Cell type and time point are not known.

This clonotype was found a few times. V and J are TRBV20-1 and TRBJ2-4; perhaps TRBD1 as D (5 bases). The V and J ends lost 4 bases and 8 bases respectively, with 15 bases between them. Germline V CDR1 and CDR2: DFQATT, SNEGSKA (reference sequence). This CDR3 contains 13 residues. The DNA of the CDR3 is TGCAGTGCTACCGACATGGGGCGCCACATTCAGTACTTC. Translation gives CSATDMGRHIQYF.

This sequence joins TRBV13 and TRBJ1-1; D is undetermined. Germline CDR1 reads PRHDT; CDR2 reads FYEKMQ (reference sequence). The CDR3 runs to 14 residues. The V and J ends lost 5 bases and 5 bases respectively, with 15 bases between them. CDR3 region: CASSRGGIRTEAFF. The DNA for the CDR3 is TGTGCCAGCAGCAGAGGTGGGATTCGGACTGAAGCTTTCTTT.

V is TRBV4-2 and J is TRBJ2-7, with D perhaps matching TRBD2 (6 bases). The CDR3 loop spans 17 amino acids. Germline CDR1 reads LGHNA; CDR2 reads YNFKEQ. The V end lost 2 bases, the J end lost 5 bases, and 22 bases lay between the germline ends. CDR3 region: CASSQTGTDRILNEQYF. DNA for the CDR3: TGTGCCAGCAGCCAAACCGGGACTGATAGGATTCTTAACGAGCAGTACTTC.

This clonotype has only a few counts. CDR3 sequence: CSARMATNSYEQYF. Written as DNA, the CDR3 is TGCAGTGCTAGAATGGCGACTAATTCCTACGAGCAGTACTTC. The J gene is TRBJ2-7, the V gene TRBV20-1; a possible D gene is TRBD2 (5 bases). Germline-derived CDR1 and CDR2 are DFQATT and SNEGSKA (reference sequence). The CDR3 loop spans 14 amino acids. V was trimmed by 2 bases and J by 1 base, leaving 12 bases between them.

Details on this clonotype: At one boundary the junction diverges from the germline segment, which might be a read error. The DNA of the CDR3 is TGTGCTAGCAGCCCCGGTTGGGGGGAGTCTAGCACAGATACGCAGTATTTT. Translated, it gives CASSPGWGESSTDTQYF. The chain is built from TRBV7-7 and TRBJ2-3; maybe TRBD2 (6 bases). The CDR3 spans 17 residues. The germline V gene has CDR1 SSHAT and CDR2 FNYEAQ (reference sequence).

The sample holds many counts of this clonotype. The gene calls are TRBV5-1 and TRBJ2-2, with a tentative D call TRBD1 (5 bases). Germline V gene data show CDR1 as SGHRS and CDR2 as YFSETQ. This CDR3 is built from 14 residues. V was shortened by 1 base and J by 7 bases, with 11 bases between the two germline ends. CDR3 residues: CASSLREQDGELFF. The CDR3, as DNA: TGCGCCAGCAGCTTGAGGGAACAGGACGGGGAGCTGTTTTTT.

This chain joins TRBV10-3 and TRBJ2-7; D is possibly TRBD2 (7 bases). The V gene lost 7 bases and the J gene lost 1 base, with 14 bases spanning the gap. Germline V lookup: CDR1 ENHRY, CDR2 SYGVKD. The CDR3 is made up of 14 amino acids. CDR3 in amino acids: CAIKQGGASYEQYF. In nucleotides, the CDR3 is TGTGCCATCAAACAGGGAGGGGCGTCCTACGAGCAGTACTTC.

The V gene is TRBV7-8, the J gene TRBJ2-1; 9 positions agree with TRBD2. The CDR3 has 16 residues. Trimming at V came to 4 bases and at J to 4 bases, leaving 8 bases not matched to a gene. Germline assignment: CDR1 SGHVS and CDR2 FQNEAQ. CDR3 region: CASSSGERGVYNEQFF. CDR3 in DNA: TGTGCCAGCAGCTCGGGGGAGCGGGGGGTTTACAATGAGCAGTTCTTC.

V usage is TRBV7-8 and J usage is TRBJ2-3, with D possibly being TRBD1 (5 bases). The germline V gene has CDR1 SGHVS and CDR2 FQNEAQ. The CDR3 consists of 14 residues. V was clipped by 8 bases and J by 2 bases, with 14 bases between them. In nucleotides, the CDR3 is TGTGCCAGCGGACCGGGCGGACACACAGATACGCAGTATTTT. This gives the protein CASGPGGHTDTQYF. The variable domain in full, with the rest retrieved from reference TRBV7-8 and TRBJ2-3, is GAGVSQSPRYKVAKRGQDVALRCDPISGHVSLFWYQQALGQGPEFLTYFQNEAQLDKSGLPSDRFFAERPEGSVSTLKIQRTQQEDSAVYLCASGPGGHTDTQYFGPGTRLTVL.

This clonotype has a handful of counts. V usage is TRBV6-2 or TRBV6-3 and J usage is TRBJ2-7; D is undetermined. CDR1 is MNHEY and CDR2 is SVGEGT in the germline V gene. The CDR3 totals 11 residues. Trimming pared 6 bases from V and 3 bases from J, leaving 6 bases between. CDR3 sequence reads: CASRTNYEQYV. DNA of the CDR3: TGTGCCAGCAGAACGAACTACGAGCAGTACGTC.

This clonotype showed up just a few times. The chain has TRBV29-1 and TRBJ2-5, with 8 positions matching TRBD2. Germline lookup yields CDR1 SQVTM and CDR2 ANQGSEA. The junction had 4 bases not matched to a gene; V was cut back by 6 bases and J by 1 base. The CDR3 is 13 residues long. This CDR3 reads CSVIAGTQETQYF. CDR3 sequence (DNA): TGCAGCGTGATAGCGGGGACCCAAGAGACCCAGTACTTC.